This is a list of T cell receptor beta chains from one sample in a study of Ad26.COV2.S vaccination and SARS-CoV-2 variants. The data were produced by immunoSEQ multiplex PCR, yet TCRdb's version contains in-frame clones alone and is incomplete. The sample consists of roughly 400,000 clones, around 91% of them appearing once. Sequencing was performed on peripheral blood, taken in a trial of Ad26.COV2.S vaccine versus placebo. Every receptor here comes from a person between 18 and 60 years old who received the Ad26.COV2.S COVID-19 vaccine or a placebo. CDR3s include the opening cysteine and the closing phenylalanine or tryptophan. The D gene is left open where the match is weak. The size field is filled for only some rows; it gives once, few, many or a size class.

CDR3 protein | CDR3 DNA | D gene | clone size | J gene | V gene
CASSKGLSYGYTF | TGTGCCAGCAGTAAGGGATTGAGCTATGGCTACACCTTC | . | once | TRBJ1-2 | TRBV27
CASRGPGQHFTDTQYF | TGTGCCAGCAGGGGGCCGGGACAGCATTTCACAGATACGCAGTATTTT | TRBD1 | . | TRBJ2-3 | TRBV6-6
CASSLIWREGYNEQFF | TGTGCCAGCAGCTTAATCTGGCGGGAGGGATACAATGAGCAGTTCTTC | TRBD2 | . | TRBJ2-1 | TRBV7-3
CATLSTGSGNYGYTF | TGTGCCACCCTTTCGACAGGGAGCGGTAACTATGGCTACACCTTC | TRBD1 | . | TRBJ1-2 | TRBV15
CAWISRGGYTGELFF | TGTGCCTGGATCTCACGGGGGGGTTACACCGGGGAGCTGTTTTTT | TRBD2 | . | TRBJ2-2 | TRBV30
CASSKTSGPTDTQYF | TGTGCCAGCAGCAAAACCTCGGGGCCCACAGATACGCAGTATTTT | . | . | TRBJ2-3 | TRBV11-1
CSAIANSPLHF | TGCAGTGCTATAGCTAATTCACCCCTCCACTTT | . | . | TRBJ1-6 | TRBV20-1
CASSLQGWSSYEQYF | TGCGCCAGCAGCTTACAAGGATGGAGCTCCTACGAGCAGTACTTC | . | . | TRBJ2-7 | TRBV5-1
CASSERTGAYNSPLHF | TGCGCCAGCAGCGAACGGACAGGGGCCTATAATTCACCCCTCCACTTT | TRBD1 | . | TRBJ1-6 | TRBV5-1
CASTVTGELFF | TGTGCCAGCACGGTCACCGGGGAGCTGTTTTTT | . | . | TRBJ2-2 | TRBV12-3/TRBV12-4
CASSPVSGELFF | TGTGCCAGCAGCCCTGTCTCCGGGGAGCTGTTTTTT | . | . | TRBJ2-2 | TRBV7-8
CASSLTDSYEQYF | TGTGCCAGTAGTCTGACAGACTCCTACGAGCAGTACTTC | . | . | TRBJ2-7 | TRBV19
CAPEWDSSTSSGYEQYF | TGTGCTCCTGAATGGGACTCATCAACCTCCAGCGGTTACGAGCAGTACTTC | . | . | TRBJ2-7 | TRBV19
CAISESGRDSYEQYF | TGTGCCATCAGTGAGTCCGGCAGGGACTCCTACGAGCAGTACTTC | . | . | TRBJ2-7 | TRBV10-3
CASSIGQSLAKNIQYF | TGTGCCAGTAGTATCGGGCAGAGCCTAGCCAAAAACATTCAGTACTTC | . | . | TRBJ2-4 | TRBV19
CASSRAGQGIREKLFF | TGTGCCAGCAGTCGGGCGGGACAGGGTATCCGGGAAAAACTGTTTTTT | TRBD1 | . | TRBJ1-4 | TRBV28
CAISEPSTGDTQYF | TGTGCCATCAGTGAGCCCTCGACCGGAGATACGCAGTATTTT | . | . | TRBJ2-3 | TRBV10-3
CASSYPGQGIAGYTF | TGTGCCAGCAGCTATCCGGGACAGGGGATAGCTGGCTACACCTTC | TRBD1 | . | TRBJ1-2 | TRBV7-9
CASSDRRNEQFF | TGTGCCAGCAGTGACAGGAGGAATGAGCAGTTCTTC | . | . | TRBJ2-1 | TRBV12-3/TRBV12-4
CSVEGGGGGATNEKLFF | TGCAGCGTTGAAGGGGGTGGAGGGGGTGCAACTAATGAAAAACTGTTTTTT | . | few | TRBJ1-4 | TRBV29-1
CASSRQPGLAGRSYNEQFF | TGTGCCAGTAGTAGACAGCCGGGACTAGCGGGGAGGTCCTACAATGAGCAGTTCTTC | TRBD2 | . | TRBJ2-1 | TRBV19
CSVDGGFNYNEQFF | TGCAGCGTTGATGGGGGGTTCAACTACAATGAGCAGTTCTTC | . | once | TRBJ2-1 | TRBV29-1
CASRGSHTEAFF | TGTGCCAGTAGGGGGAGTCACACTGAAGCTTTCTTT | . | . | TRBJ1-1 | TRBV19
CASSLRGTDYYEQYF | TGTGCCAGCAGCTTAAGAGGGACCGATTACTACGAGCAGTACTTC | . | once | TRBJ2-7 | TRBV7-8
CASSPSGSSYNEQFF | TGTGCCAGCAGCCCCAGCGGGAGCTCCTACAATGAGCAGTTCTTC | TRBD2 | . | TRBJ2-1 | TRBV7-9
CAITPTGTGPPSYF | TGTGCCATCACTCCTACAGGGACAGGGCCCCCCTCATATTTT | TRBD1 | . | TRBJ1-3 | TRBV10-3
CASSVDRWGKVTGELFF | TGTGCCAGCAGCGTAGATCGGTGGGGTAAGGTCACCGGGGAGCTGTTTTTT | . | few | TRBJ2-2 | TRBV9
CASRHTGLADTQYF | TGTGCCAGCAGACACACCGGTTTGGCAGATACGCAGTATTTT | . | . | TRBJ2-3 | TRBV3-1/TRBV3-2
CASSSGLAGSGELFF | TGCGCCAGCAGCTCAGGACTAGCGGGATCCGGGGAGCTGTTTTTT | TRBD2 | once | TRBJ2-2 | TRBV5-1
CASNLQGLARTGELFF | TGTGCCAGCAACCTCCAGGGACTAGCGAGGACCGGGGAGCTGTTTTTT | TRBD2 | . | TRBJ2-2 | TRBV28
CASRLAGVREQYF | TGTGCCAGCAGGCTAGCGGGGGTTCGGGAGCAGTACTTC | TRBD2 | few | TRBJ2-7 | TRBV28
CASRQDRPPYEQYF | TGTGCCAGCAGACAGGACAGGCCCCCCTACGAGCAGTACTTC | TRBD1 | . | TRBJ2-7 | TRBV28
CASSARAYQETQYF | TGTGCCAGCAGCGCACGGGCCTACCAAGAGACCCAGTACTTC | . | . | TRBJ2-5 | TRBV13
CASSPGTGNTGELFF | TGCGCCAGCAGCCCCGGGACAGGGAACACCGGGGAGCTGTTTTTT | TRBD1 | few | TRBJ2-2 | TRBV4-3
CASSQFGQGVPNTGELFF | TGTGCCAGCAGCCAATTTGGACAGGGGGTTCCTAACACCGGGGAGCTGTTTTTT | TRBD1 | . | TRBJ2-2 | TRBV5-5